This T cell receptor (beta chain) is drawn from a study of read filtering for tumor transcriptome and immune sequencing. Study conclusions and caveats: In IR-seq, single-read clonotypes were around 85% of clonotypes but 3% to 3.5% of reads.

From approximately 400 ng of RNA, a library with molecular barcoded alpha/delta and beta/gamma adaptors was made. TCRdb re-derived calls from the reads in MiXCR, one entry per CDR3 protein. The sample carries under 25,000 distinct CDR3 sequences, about an eighth recorded once. Germline-derived CDR1 and CDR2 are SEHNR and FQNEAQ (reference sequence). This CDR3 has 15 amino acids. Trimming shortened V by 3 bases and J by 1 base, and 9 bases separated the two germline ends. Sampling of bone marrow took place during active disease in every patient. The table lists this clonotype with many counts. Its antigen is unknown.

The chain uses TRBV7-9 and TRBJ1-4; D ambiguous. Sequenced: a population of CD138-negative cells sorted from bone marrow. This receptor was obtained from a donor over 35 with multiple myeloma. The DNA of the CDR3 is TGTGCCAGCAGCTTCAACCGCAAAACTAATGAAAAACTGTTTTTT. This sequence encodes CASSFNRKTNEKLFF.